This T cell receptor beta chain was identified in a study of CD8 T cells in ankylosing spondylitis. Study-level results: Earlier authors reported some of these motif variants in reactive arthritis synovial fluid and blood. Seemingly characteristic of ankylosing spondylitis blood was a TCR beta motif consisting of about 8 highly homologous variants. Disease-linked clones were CD8+ and relatively rare in peripheral blood. Significant enrichment of disease-linked clones was reportedly seen in matched ankylosing spondylitis synovial fluid.

Molecular-barcoded quantitative 5'-RACE produced these TCR beta libraries. TCRdb called the 5' RACE reads again in MiXCR, with one record for every CDR3 protein. The sample carries around 540,000 distinct CDR3 sequences, roughly 13% recorded once. This clonotype was recorded many times. Its antigen is not identified. This CDR3 contains 15 residues. The germline V and J ends were trimmed by 4 bases and 4 bases, with 12 bases remaining between them. CDR1 and CDR2 (germline): SGHRS, YFSETQ. The sequence was collected from a male donor with ankylosing spondylitis. The sample comprised blood, either unsorted or a sorted T cell fraction (not recorded which). V and J are TRBV5-1 and TRBJ2-6; no firm D call. CDR3 protein: CASSQQESGANVLTF. The CDR3 DNA reads as TGCGCCAGCAGCCAGCAGGAATCCGGGGCCAACGTCCTGACTTTC.